This paragraph covers one T cell receptor beta chain sequence. This clone came up a few times. Its antigen target is currently unknown. No quality values exist for individual bases; no much larger clone is one base distant. The sample comes from a study of blood T cell repertoires in COVID-19 (dated by TCRdb to 2018 to 2020). Some background on the complete study: Samples from collaborators originated in the United States, Italy and Spain and spanned both the acute and convalescent phases of COVID-19. The material from the prospective study consisted of cDNA or gDNA derived from T cells, B-cell-depleted T cells, or PBMCs. Deeply sampled blood TCRbeta repertoires from subjects exposed to, actively infected with, or recovered from COVID-19 were included in the dataset. The repertoires were made available in a free public database intended to serve as a resource for research on the immune response to SARS-CoV-2. The samples were drawn from two sources: the first 160 participants of the ongoing ImmuneRACE study, and 1,200 or so subjects contributed by 6 global collaborators. Sample metadata almost always included a de-identified subject ID, COVID-19 status, age in years and sex. Where available, HLA class I and class II types were obtained from metadata supplied by the sample provider rather than from assay-based typing.

There are 16 amino acids in the CDR3, from cysteine to phenylalanine inclusive. Here the CDR3 DNA is all that survives: 48 bases in frame from base 1. From a lookup of the germline V gene (reference sequence), CDR1 and CDR2 are GTSNPN and SVGIG. V has 2 bases trimmed and J has 9 bases trimmed; junction bases matching no gene number 12. Samples from volunteer blood donors who had recovered from COVID-19 were contributed by a second Seattle source. Each collaborating institution followed its own protocols to collect whole blood in K2EDTA tubes. For TCRbeta analysis, collaborator samples were shipped as frozen whole blood, as isolated PBMCs, or as DNA extracted from either sample type. What the work shows at the level of the full study, not this receptor alone: How much clinical and demographic metadata was included differed by source and by participant, and the metadata was provided uncurated.

TCRbeta CDR3 regions were amplified from genomic DNA by means of the immunoSEQ Assay, a bias-controlled multiplex PCR. For the original study's pipeline: Nucleated cell counts per sample were estimated from amplification of reference gene primers within the assay. To quantify the absolute abundance of each unique TCRbeta CDR3 rearrangement, sequence reads were collapsed and filtered. For each sample, productive Simpson clonality was calculated by taking the square root of Simpson's diversity index across productive rearrangements. The immuneACCESS repertoire file appears here via TCRdb, limited to in-frame rearrangements. These files lack a portion of the clones; in checked studies, under half of the deficit traces to unresolved V genes, and the cause of the others is not known. V and J calls and clone size follow that table, whereas D and trimming were derived from the DNA. The sample table holds 180,000 or so clones, of which 65% to 80% were seen once. Of the sample, roughly 13% is held by the ten largest clones.

Sequenced sample: peripheral blood. This receptor was obtained from a man over 45 who had recovered from COVID-19. Recombination connected TRBV30 to TRBJ1-6, with 8 bases in between that match TRBD1. The DNA sequence is given as TGTGCCTGGAGTCCGCCGGACAGGGAGGGGATTTCACCCCTCCACTTT. Its protein product is CAWSPPDREGISPLHF.